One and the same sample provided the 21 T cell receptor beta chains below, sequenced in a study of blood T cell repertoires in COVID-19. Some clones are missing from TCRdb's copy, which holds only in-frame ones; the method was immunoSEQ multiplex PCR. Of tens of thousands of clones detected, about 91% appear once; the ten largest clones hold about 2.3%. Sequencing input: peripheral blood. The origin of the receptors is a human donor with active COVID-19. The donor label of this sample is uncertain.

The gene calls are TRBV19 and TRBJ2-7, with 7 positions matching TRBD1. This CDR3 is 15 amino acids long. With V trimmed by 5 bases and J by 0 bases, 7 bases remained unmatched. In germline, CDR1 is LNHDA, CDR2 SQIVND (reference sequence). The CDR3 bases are TGTGCCAGTAGTCCCCGGGACAGCCCCTCCTACGAGCAGTACTTC. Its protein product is CASSPRDSPSYEQYF.

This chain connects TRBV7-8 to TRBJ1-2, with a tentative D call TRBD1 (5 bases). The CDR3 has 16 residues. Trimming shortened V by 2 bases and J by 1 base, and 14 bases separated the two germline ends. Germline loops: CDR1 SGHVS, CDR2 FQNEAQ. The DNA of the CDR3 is TGTGCCAGCAGCTTACCCGGGCGGGGACTTAACTATGGCTACACCTTC. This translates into CASSLPGRGLNYGYTF.

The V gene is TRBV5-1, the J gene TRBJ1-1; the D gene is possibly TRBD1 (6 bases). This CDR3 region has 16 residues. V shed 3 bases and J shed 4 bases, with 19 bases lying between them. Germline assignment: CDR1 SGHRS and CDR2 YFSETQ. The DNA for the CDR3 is TGCGCCAGCAGCTGGGGTGTCCGGGGGGCGGGCACTGAAGCTTTCTTT. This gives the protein CASSWGVRGAGTEAFF. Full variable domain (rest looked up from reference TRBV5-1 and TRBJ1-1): KAGVTQTPRYLIKTRGQQVTLSCSPISGHRSVSWYQQTPGQGLQFLFEYFSETQRNKGNFPGRFSGRQFSNSRSEMNVSTLELGDSALYLCASSWGVRGAGTEAFFGQGTRLTVV.

CDR3 loop: CASSGGQLETQYF. CDR3 DNA: TGCGCCAGCAGCGGGGGACAGTTAGAGACCCAGTACTTC. The rearrangement links TRBV5-1 to TRBJ2-5; 7 positions match TRBD1. The J segment lost 4 bases and the V segment lost 4 bases, leaving 4 bases of the junction unmatched. CDR3 size: 13 residues. Germline CDR1 SGHRS, CDR2 YFSETQ.

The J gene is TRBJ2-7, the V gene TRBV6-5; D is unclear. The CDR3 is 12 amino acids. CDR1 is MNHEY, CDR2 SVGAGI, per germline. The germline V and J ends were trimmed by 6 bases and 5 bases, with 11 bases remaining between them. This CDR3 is CASSLTRDEQYF. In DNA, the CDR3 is TGTGCCAGCAGCCTGACCCGGGACGAGCAGTACTTC.

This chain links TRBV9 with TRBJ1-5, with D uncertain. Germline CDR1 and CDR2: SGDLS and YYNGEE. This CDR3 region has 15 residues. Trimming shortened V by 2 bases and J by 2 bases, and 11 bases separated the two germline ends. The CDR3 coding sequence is TGTGCCAGCAGCGTCGGCGGGCAGGGCAATCAGCCCCAGCATTTT. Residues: CASSVGGQGNQPQHF.

The CDR3 DNA follows: TGTGCCAGCAGCTTGCTGGCACAGCTATCAAACTATGGCTACACCTTC. Residues: CASSLLAQLSNYGYTF. The chain combines TRBV11-2 with TRBJ1-2; D is unresolved. Trimming removed 3 bases from V and 2 bases from J, with 16 bases in between. The CDR3 has 16 amino acids. Germline CDR1 reads SGHAT; CDR2 reads FQNNGV.

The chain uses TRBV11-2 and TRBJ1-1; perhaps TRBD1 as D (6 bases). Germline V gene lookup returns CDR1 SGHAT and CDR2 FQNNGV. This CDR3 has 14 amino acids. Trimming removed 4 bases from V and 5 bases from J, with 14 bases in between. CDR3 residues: CASSSRTVATEAFF. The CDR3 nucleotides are TGTGCCAGCAGCTCCCGGACAGTAGCTACTGAAGCTTTCTTT.

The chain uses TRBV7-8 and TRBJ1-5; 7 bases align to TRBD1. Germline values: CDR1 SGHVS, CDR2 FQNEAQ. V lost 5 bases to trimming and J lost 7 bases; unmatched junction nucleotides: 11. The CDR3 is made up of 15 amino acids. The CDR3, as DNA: TGTGCCAGCAGCGTCCGGAGACAGGGAAGGCAGCCCCAGCATTTT. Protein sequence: CASSVRRQGRQPQHF.

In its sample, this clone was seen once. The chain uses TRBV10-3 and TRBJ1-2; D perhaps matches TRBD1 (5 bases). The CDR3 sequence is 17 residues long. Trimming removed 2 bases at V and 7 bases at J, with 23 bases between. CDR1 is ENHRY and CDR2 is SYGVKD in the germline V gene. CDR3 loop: CAISELMVGRVSRGYTF. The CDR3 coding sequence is TGTGCCATCAGTGAGCTCATGGTGGGCAGGGTGAGTCGTGGCTACACCTTC.

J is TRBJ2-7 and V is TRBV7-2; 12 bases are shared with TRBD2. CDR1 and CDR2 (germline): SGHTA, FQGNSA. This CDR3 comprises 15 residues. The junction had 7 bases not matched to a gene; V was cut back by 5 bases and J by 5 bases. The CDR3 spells CASSPPSGGAHEQYF. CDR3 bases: TGTGCCAGCAGCCCCCCTAGCGGGGGGGCCCACGAGCAGTACTTC.

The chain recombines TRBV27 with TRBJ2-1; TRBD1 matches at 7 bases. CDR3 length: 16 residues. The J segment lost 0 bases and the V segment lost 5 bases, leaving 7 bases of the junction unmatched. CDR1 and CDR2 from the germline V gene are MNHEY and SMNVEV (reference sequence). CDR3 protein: CASSPQTGSSYNEQFF. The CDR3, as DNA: TGTGCCAGCAGTCCCCAGACAGGGAGCTCCTACAATGAGCAGTTCTTC.

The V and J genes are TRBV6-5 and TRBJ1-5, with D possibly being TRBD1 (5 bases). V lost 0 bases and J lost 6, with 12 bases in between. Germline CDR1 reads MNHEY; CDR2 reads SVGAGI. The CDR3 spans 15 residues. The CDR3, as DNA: TGTGCCAGCAGTTACTCGGGAATCAGGGTTCAGCCCCAGCATTTT. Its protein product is CASSYSGIRVQPQHF.

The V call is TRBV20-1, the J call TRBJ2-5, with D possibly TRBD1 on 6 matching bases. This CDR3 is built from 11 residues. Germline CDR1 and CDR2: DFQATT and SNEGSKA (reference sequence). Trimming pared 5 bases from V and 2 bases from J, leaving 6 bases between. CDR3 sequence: CSAGQQETQYF. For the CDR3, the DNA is TGCAGTGCTGGACAGCAAGAGACCCAGTACTTC.

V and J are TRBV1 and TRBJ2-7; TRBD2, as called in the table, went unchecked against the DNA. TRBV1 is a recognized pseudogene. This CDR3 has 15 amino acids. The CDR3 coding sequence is TGCACCAGCAGCCTCCCCCCGGGGGGATACTACGAGCAGTACTTC. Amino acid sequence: CTSSLPPGGYYEQYF.

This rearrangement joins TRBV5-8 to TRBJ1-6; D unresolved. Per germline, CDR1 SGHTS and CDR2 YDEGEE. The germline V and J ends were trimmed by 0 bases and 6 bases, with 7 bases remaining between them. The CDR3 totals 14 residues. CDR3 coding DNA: TGTGCCAGCAGCTTGGGACTGACTAATTCACCCCTCCACTTT. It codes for CASSLGLTNSPLHF.

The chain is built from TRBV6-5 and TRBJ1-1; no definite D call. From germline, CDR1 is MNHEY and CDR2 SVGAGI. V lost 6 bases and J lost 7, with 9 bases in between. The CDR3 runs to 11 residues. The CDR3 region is CASSYIGEAFF. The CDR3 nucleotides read TGTGCCAGCAGCTACATCGGTGAAGCTTTCTTT.

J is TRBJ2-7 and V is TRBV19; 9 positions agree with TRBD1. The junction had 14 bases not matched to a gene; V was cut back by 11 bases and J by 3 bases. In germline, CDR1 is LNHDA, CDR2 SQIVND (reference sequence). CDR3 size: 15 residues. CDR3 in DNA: TGTGCCGCCTCCTCACGGGGACAGGGAAACTACGAGCAGTACTTC. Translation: CAASSRGQGNYEQYF.

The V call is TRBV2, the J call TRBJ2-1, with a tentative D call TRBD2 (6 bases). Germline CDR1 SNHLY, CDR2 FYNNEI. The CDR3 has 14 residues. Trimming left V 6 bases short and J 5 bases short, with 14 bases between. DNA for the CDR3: TGTGCCAGCAGGGTACCGGGACTTGACAATGAGCAGTTCTTC. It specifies CASRVPGLDNEQFF.

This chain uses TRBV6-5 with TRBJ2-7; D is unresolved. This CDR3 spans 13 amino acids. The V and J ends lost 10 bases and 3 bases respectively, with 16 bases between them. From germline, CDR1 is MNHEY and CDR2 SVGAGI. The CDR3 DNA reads TGTGCCACCCTGGGCCAGACGATCTACGAGCAGTACTTC. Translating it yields CATLGQTIYEQYF.

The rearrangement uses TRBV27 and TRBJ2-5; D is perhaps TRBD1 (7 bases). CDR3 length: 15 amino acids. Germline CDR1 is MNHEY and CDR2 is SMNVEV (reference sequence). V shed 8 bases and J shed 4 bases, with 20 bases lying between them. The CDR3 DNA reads TGTGCCAGCGGGGCGCGGAGGGGGCAAGGAGAGACCCAGTACTTC. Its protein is CASGARRGQGETQYF.